This T cell receptor (beta chain) was captured by sequencing in a study of blood T cell repertoires in COVID-19. Looked up from germline, CDR1 is SNHLY and CDR2 is FYNNEI. Trimming removed 4 bases from V and 6 bases from J; junction bases left unmatched: 9. The CDR3 runs to 15 residues. Sequencing was performed with immunoSEQ multiplex PCR; in TCRdb, only in-frame clones are kept and a portion is missing. The profile shows about 220,000 clones, 88% of them singletons. Sequencing was done on a sample of PBMCs or T cells enriched from blood (not recorded which). This chain uses TRBV2 with TRBJ1-5, with 7 positions matching TRBD1. The receptor was derived from a woman aged 30 to 39 who had recovered from COVID-19. The CDR3 DNA sequence: TGTGCCAGCAGTGCGGGACAGCATTGGAGTCAGCCCCAGCATTTT. Its protein is CASSAGQHWSQPQHF.